This T cell receptor (beta chain) was retrieved from a study of T cell repertoires in cytomegalovirus infection. In the study overall: It was recently identified HLA-C-restricted and well-studied HLA-B-restricted CMV epitopes that the study used. Public TCR beta signatures were indicative of both CMV infection and a matching HLA type. Whole-study results and caveats: HLA-C-restricted CMV clonotypes gave the most frequent clonotype in two of eight donors. Public TCR beta family frequency separated CMV-and-HLA carriers, including in an independent cohort.

Germline CDR1 reads MNHEY; CDR2 reads SVGAGI. After removal of 2 bases from V and 2 bases from J, the junction contained 10 bases not matched to a gene. The CDR3 totals 17 residues. TCRdb called the reads again in MiXCR, with one record for every CDR3 protein. In the table there are hundreds of thousands of distinct CDR3 sequences, approximately 30% of which are singletons. As for this clonotype: The antigen is not known.

The chain uses TRBV6-5 and TRBJ1-2; 8 bases map to TRBD1. The sequences come from cultured CD8+ T cells from PBMCs, collected from culture after CMV antigen stimulation. This clonotype originated in a human donor in good health (CMV status not recorded). Some clones in this sample may be carry-over from other donors' samples. CDR3 sequence: CASSYGATGEANYGYTF. The DNA of the CDR3 is TGTGCCAGCAGTTACGGGGCGACAGGGGAGGCGAACTATGGCTACACCTTC.